The clone carrying this TCR beta chain showed up just a few times. The sample is drawn from a study of T cell responses to AZD1222 COVID-19 vaccine. The method was immunoSEQ multiplex PCR; TCRdb's version includes in-frame clones alone and lacks a portion of them. Of 130,000 or so clones listed, about 90% are singletons. Sequenced here: peripheral blood, sampled 28 days after the second AZD1222 dose. The origin of this receptor is an adult who received the AZD1222 COVID-19 vaccine.

CDR3: CASSLSGVGYSPLHF. CDR3 DNA sequence: TGTGCCAGCAGTTTATCTGGGGTGGGGTATTCACCCCTCCACTTT. The chain has TRBV27 and TRBJ1-6; D ambiguous. The CDR3 consists of 15 residues. The germline V gene has CDR1 MNHEY and CDR2 SMNVEV (reference sequence). Deletions cut 0 bases from V and 8 bases from J, with 11 bases between.